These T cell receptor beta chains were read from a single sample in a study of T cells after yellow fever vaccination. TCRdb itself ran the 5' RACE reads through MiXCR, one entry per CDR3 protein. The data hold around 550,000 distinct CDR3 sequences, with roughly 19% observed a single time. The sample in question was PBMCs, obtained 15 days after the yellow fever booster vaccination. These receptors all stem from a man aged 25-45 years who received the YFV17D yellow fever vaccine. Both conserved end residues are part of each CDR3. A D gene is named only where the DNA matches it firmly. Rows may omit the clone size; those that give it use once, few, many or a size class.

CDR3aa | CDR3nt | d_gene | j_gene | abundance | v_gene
CASSFGRANQPQHF | TGTGCCAGCAGCTTTGGCAGGGCTAATCAGCCCCAGCATTTT | NA | TRBJ1-5 | NA | TRBV7-9
CAISESGGRKIGNEQFF | TGTGCCATCAGTGAGTCAGGCGGGAGGAAGATAGGGAATGAGCAGTTCTTC | TRBD2 | TRBJ2-1 | NA | TRBV10-3
CASSPSGQAFTEAFF | TGTGCCAGCAGCCCCTCGGGACAGGCGTTTACTGAAGCTTTCTTT | TRBD1 | TRBJ1-1 | NA | TRBV5-8
CASSLRRSGRVSAGELFF | TGTGCCAGCAGTTTAAGACGCAGCGGGAGGGTCTCGGCCGGGGAGCTGTTTTTT | TRBD2 | TRBJ2-2 | NA | TRBV12-3/TRBV12-4
CASRWTGDSYNEQFF | TGTGCCAGCAGATGGACAGGGGATTCCTACAATGAGCAGTTCTTC | TRBD1 | TRBJ2-1 | NA | TRBV12-3/TRBV12-4
CASSVAGHSSYEQYF | TGTGCCAGCAGCGTCGCGGGGCATAGCTCCTACGAGCAGTACTTC | NA | TRBJ2-7 | NA | TRBV9
CASSFTAREEQYF | TGTGCCAGCAGTTTTACGGCTCGGGAAGAGCAGTACTTC | NA | TRBJ2-7 | few | TRBV27
CASPGAGGFREQFF | TGTGCCAGTCCGGGAGCGGGAGGGTTCCGGGAGCAGTTCTTC | TRBD2 | TRBJ2-1 | NA | TRBV7-2
CSASKAGGTDTQYF | TGCAGTGCCTCCAAAGCGGGAGGTACAGATACGCAGTATTTT | TRBD2 | TRBJ2-3 | few | TRBV20-1
CSATRTSLRGVDTQYF | TGCAGTGCTACCCGGACTAGCCTCCGGGGAGTTGATACGCAGTATTTT | TRBD2 | TRBJ2-3 | NA | TRBV20-1
CATSRDGRAGQETQYF | TGTGCCACCAGCAGAGACGGTCGGGCCGGACAAGAGACCCAGTACTTC | NA | TRBJ2-5 | few | TRBV15
CASSSQRGAAEAFF | TGTGCCAGCAGCTCCCAGAGGGGCGCGGCTGAAGCTTTCTTT | NA | TRBJ1-1 | NA | TRBV7-2
CASSFGLALLTDTQYF | TGTGCCAGCAGCTTCGGACTAGCCCTACTCACAGATACGCAGTATTTT | TRBD2 | TRBJ2-3 | NA | TRBV7-2
CASSVGLAAEQFF | TGTGCCAGCAGCGTGGGACTAGCCGCTGAGCAGTTCTTC | TRBD2 | TRBJ2-1 | few | TRBV11-3
CASSLETGTYEQYF | TGCGCCAGCAGCTTGGAGACCGGGACCTACGAGCAGTACTTC | NA | TRBJ2-7 | once | TRBV5-1
CASSFRPGADTQYF | TGTGCCAGCAGTTTCCGCCCCGGCGCAGATACGCAGTATTTT | NA | TRBJ2-3 | NA | TRBV12-3/TRBV12-4
CASSEAWSGQPQHF | TGTGCCAGCAGTGAAGCCTGGAGCGGTCAGCCCCAGCATTTT | NA | TRBJ1-5 | few | TRBV2
CASSSYSGTESSYEQYF | TGTGCCAGCAGCTCCTACTCTGGGACCGAGTCGTCCTACGAGCAGTACTTC | NA | TRBJ2-7 | few | TRBV7-8
CASSFKAGELFF | TGTGCCAGCAGTTTCAAAGCAGGGGAGCTGTTTTTT | NA | TRBJ2-2 | NA | TRBV12-3/TRBV12-4
CATSKAGRGINTQYF | TGTGCCACCAGCAAAGCCGGGAGAGGGATAAATACGCAGTATTTT | NA | TRBJ2-3 | few | TRBV15
CASRTGTAQNTGELFF | TGTGCCAGCAGAACCGGGACAGCACAGAACACCGGGGAGCTGTTTTTT | TRBD1 | TRBJ2-2 | few | TRBV6-1
CASSIGIDTQYF | TGTGCCAGCAGCATAGGGATTGATACGCAGTATTTT | NA | TRBJ2-3 | many | TRBV11-1
CASSSGTGEVQPQHF | TGTGCCAGCAGTTCCGGGACAGGGGAGGTTCAGCCCCAGCATTTT | TRBD1 | TRBJ1-5 | NA | TRBV6-5
CAISGLAGAYEQYF | TGTGCCATCAGTGGCCTAGCGGGAGCTTACGAGCAGTACTTC | TRBD2 | TRBJ2-7 | few | TRBV10-3
CASRAQTGELFF | TGCGCCAGCAGAGCTCAGACCGGGGAGCTGTTTTTT | NA | TRBJ2-2 | NA | TRBV10-2
CASNPSGGNQPQHF | TGTGCCAGCAACCCGTCAGGGGGCAATCAGCCCCAGCATTTT | NA | TRBJ1-5 | NA | TRBV7-2
CASSLGDSRAEQYF | TGCGCCAGCAGCCTGGGGGACAGCCGGGCCGAGCAGTACTTC | TRBD1 | TRBJ2-7 | NA | TRBV5-1
CASSPLLWASGELFF | TGTGCCAGCAGCCCCCTGTTGTGGGCCTCCGGGGAGCTGTTTTTT | NA | TRBJ2-2 | few | TRBV11-2
CATSTTSGRNYNEQFF | TGTGCCACCAGCACCACTAGCGGGAGGAACTACAATGAGCAGTTCTTC | TRBD2 | TRBJ2-1 | few | TRBV15
CSAAATGARDTQYF | TGCAGTGCTGCAGCGACAGGGGCGAGAGATACGCAGTATTTT | TRBD1 | TRBJ2-3 | NA | TRBV20-1
CASSGGGSFTYEQYF | TGTGCCAGCAGCGGGGGGGGGAGTTTTACCTACGAGCAGTACTTC | TRBD2 | TRBJ2-7 | NA | TRBV9
CASSLGGTRSEQFF | TGTGCCAGCAGTTTAGGGGGGACCCGGAGTGAGCAGTTCTTC | NA | TRBJ2-1 | NA | TRBV27
CSAGGTSGISTDTQYF | TGCAGTGCAGGGGGGACTAGCGGGATCAGCACAGATACGCAGTATTTT | TRBD2 | TRBJ2-3 | NA | TRBV20-1
CASTNGPQEYF | TGTGCCAGCACCAACGGACCCCAAGAGTATTTT | NA | TRBJ2-3 | NA | TRBV6-5
CASSLGVGWEQYF | TGCGCCAGCAGCCTCGGGGTTGGTTGGGAGCAGTACTTC | NA | TRBJ2-7 | NA | TRBV4-3